These 3 T cell receptor beta chains were sequenced from one sample in a study of T cells in Graves' hyperthyroidism and ophthalmopathy (dated by TCRdb to between 2019 and 2020). The library was built by means of multiplex PCR. The sample was run on an Illumina HiSeq 2000. The TCR beta CDR3 regions were amplified from the RNA transcripts. A first-round RT-PCR of the TCR CDR3 used the HTBI primer set with the Qiagen OneStep RT-PCR kit. The public reads were reprocessed in TCRdb via fastp at Q25 and MiXCR, keeping in-frame beta chains. Each CDR3 protein gets just one entry, which takes the most common genes and DNA from the rows behind it. The sample table shows 490,000 or so distinct CDR3 sequences, and about 20% are seen once. The ten largest account for 45% to 55% of the sample. Sequenced material: blood. The source is a woman aged 70-85 years with Graves' ophthalmopathy.

The chain carries TRBV20-1 and TRBJ2-3; D possibly matches TRBD1 or TRBD2 (5 bases each). CDR3 length: 17 amino acids. The V gene's germline CDR1 is DFQATT and CDR2 SNEGSKA (reference sequence). V lost 1 base and J 11 bases, leaving 28 bases between the germline ends. The CDR3: CSARAPGHRDHSSGQYF. The CDR3, as DNA: TGCAGTGCTAGAGCCCCCGGCCACCGGGACCACTCGTCTGGGCAGTATTTT.

This clonotype has only one observation. This chain links TRBV3-1 with TRBJ2-1, with a tentative D call TRBD2 (5 bases). Germline V gives CDR1 LGHDT, CDR2 YNNKEL (reference sequence). Trimming shortened V by 4 bases and J by 0 bases, and 13 bases separated the two germline ends. There are 16 residues in the CDR3. The CDR3 DNA reads as TGTGCCAGCAGCCCGAACCAAGGGAGCTCCTACAATGAGCAGTTCTTC. It yields the protein CASSPNQGSSYNEQFF.

This clonotype was detected ten times or more. J is TRBJ2-2 and V is TRBV5-1; possible D gene TRBD2, 5 bases. The germline CDR1 and CDR2 sequences are SGHRS and YFSETQ. Trimming took 5 bases from V and 0 from J, leaving 14 bases between them. The CDR3 is 16 amino acids. The CDR3 nucleotides are TGCGCCAGCAGAGAAGGGAGCGGTGCGAACACCGGGGAGCTGTTTTTT. Residues: CASREGSGANTGELFF.